The 9 T cell receptor beta chains presented below share a single source sample, sequenced in a study of CD8 T cells in Susac syndrome. The RNA, about 0.5 to 1 ug, was put through reverse transcription using random hexamers. TCRdb reprocessed the immunoSEQ multiplex PCR reads via MiXCR and lists one record per CDR3 protein. The sample records 150,000 to 200,000 distinct CDR3 sequences, around 94% being singletons. The sample was CD4+ T cells from PBMCs. The receptors were sampled from a human donor in good health.

The gene calls are TRBV3-1 and TRBJ2-7; maybe TRBD1 (5 bases). V was trimmed by 1 base and J by 3 bases, leaving 10 bases between them. Germline CDR1 reads LGHDT; CDR2 reads YNNKEL (reference sequence). The CDR3 sequence is 14 residues long. In DNA, the CDR3 is TGTGCCAGCAGCCAAGGGGGCTACCTCTACGAGCAGTACTTC. The encoded protein is CASSQGGYLYEQYF.

The genes are TRBV12-3 or TRBV12-4 and TRBJ2-5; a weak D match, TRBD1 (6 bases). This CDR3 comprises 13 residues. Trimming removed 5 bases at V and 5 bases at J, with 12 bases between. DNA for the CDR3: TGTGCCAGCAGTCTCGGACAGTTGGAGACCCAGTACTTC. The encoded protein is CASSLGQLETQYF.

The gene calls are TRBV6-2 or TRBV6-3 and TRBJ1-5, with TRBD1 matching 7 bases. The CDR3 contains 14 residues. Germline-derived CDR1 and CDR2 are MNHEY and SVGEGT. V lost 6 bases and J lost 1; bases outside the gene matches: 3. This chain's CDR3 is CASRTGISNQPQHF. The CDR3 bases are TGTGCCAGCAGGACAGGGATCAGCAATCAGCCCCAGCATTTT.

The chain employs TRBV20-1 and TRBJ2-5, with TRBD2 matching 12 bases. After removal of 2 bases from V and 4 bases from J, the junction contained 8 bases not matched to a gene. Germline loops: CDR1 DFQATT, CDR2 SNEGSKA (reference sequence). CDR3 length: 16 amino acids. The CDR3 sequence is CSARRLAGGPRETQYF. DNA of the CDR3: TGCAGTGCTAGACGGCTAGCGGGGGGGCCTCGAGAGACCCAGTACTTC.

CDR3 bases: TGCAGTGCTAGCCGTCTTTCTCACACTGAGCAGTTCTTC. Amino acid sequence: CSASRLSHTEQFF. V usage is TRBV20-1 and J usage is TRBJ2-1; unclear D gene. Per the germline V gene, CDR1 is DFQATT and CDR2 is SNEGSKA (reference sequence). Between the trimmed V and J ends, which lost 3 bases and 9 bases, there was a span of 15 bases. CDR3 length: 13 residues.

The J gene is TRBJ1-1, the V gene TRBV3-1; D remains ambiguous. The CDR3 covers 13 residues. V was trimmed by 1 base and J by 6 bases, leaving 9 bases between them. CDR1 and CDR2 (germline): LGHDT, YNNKEL (reference sequence). CDR3 sequence reads: CASSQVSRAEAFF. The CDR3 coding sequence is TGTGCCAGCAGCCAAGTATCCCGGGCTGAAGCTTTCTTT.

V is TRBV11-2 and J is TRBJ2-3; TRBD2 is a possible D gene (6 bases). The ends were cut back, 7 bases at V and 6 bases at J, with 23 bases in the middle. This CDR3 is 16 amino acids long. Germline CDR1 reads SGHAT; CDR2 reads FQNNGV. DNA for the CDR3: TGTGCCAGCACCGACGACTGGGCGGGGTGGTATGATACGCAGTATTTT. Translating it yields CASTDDWAGWYDTQYF.

The chain links TRBV29-1 to TRBJ2-3; D is ambiguous. The CDR3 loop spans 14 amino acids. V lost 5 bases to trimming and J lost 0 bases, with 12 bases between them. CDR1 and CDR2 from the germline V gene are SQVTM and ANQGSEA. The CDR3 DNA follows: TGCAGCGTTCTCGAGACGGCTAGCACAGATACGCAGTATTTT. Amino acids: CSVLETASTDTQYF.

The chain uses TRBV20-1 and TRBJ1-5, with 9 bases aligning to TRBD1. The CDR3 contains 18 residues. The germline V gene encodes CDR1 DFQATT and CDR2 SNEGSKA (reference sequence). V shed 2 bases and J 4 bases; nucleotides not matched to a gene: 15. CDR3 sequence (DNA): TGCAGTGCTAGACGCGAAACAGGGGGCGGCTCTCGAAATCAGCCCCAGCATTTT. Translation gives CSARRETGGGSRNQPQHF.